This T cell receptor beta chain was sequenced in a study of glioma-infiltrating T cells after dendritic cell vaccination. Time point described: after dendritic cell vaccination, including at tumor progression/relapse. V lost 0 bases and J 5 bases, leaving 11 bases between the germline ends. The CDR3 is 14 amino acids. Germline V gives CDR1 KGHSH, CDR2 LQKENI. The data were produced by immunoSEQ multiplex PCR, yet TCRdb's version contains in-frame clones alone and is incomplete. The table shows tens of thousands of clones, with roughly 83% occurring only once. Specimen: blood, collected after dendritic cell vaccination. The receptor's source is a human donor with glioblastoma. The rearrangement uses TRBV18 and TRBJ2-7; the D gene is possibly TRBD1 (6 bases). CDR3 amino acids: CASSPPSRGDEQYF. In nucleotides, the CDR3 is TGTGCCAGCTCACCACCGAGCAGGGGAGACGAGCAGTACTTC.